Listed here are 20 T cell receptor beta chains from one sample, sequenced in a study of human T cells and chemical hapten exposure. As to time point: patch test 3, about 24 weeks after DPC sensitization. Treatment reported: therapeutic diphenylcyclopropenone sensitization with weekly scalp DPC. TCRdb called the RACE reads again in MiXCR, with one record for every CDR3 protein. The sample lists 50,000 or so distinct CDR3 sequences, approximately 9.9% occurring once. Material: whole blood, obtained in connection with sensitization to the hapten diphenylcyclopropenone (DPC). All receptors come from a woman in her 40s with alopecia areata. Some clones in this sample may be carry-over from other donors' samples.

This clonotype came up a few times. V and J are TRBV20-1 and TRBJ2-5, with 14 nucleotides matching TRBD2. The CDR3 sequence is 15 residues long. Germline V gene data show CDR1 as DFQATT and CDR2 as SNEGSKA (reference sequence). J was trimmed by 4 bases and V by 6 bases; bases with no gene match: 7. CDR3 sequence reads: CSAARTSGGRETQYF. CDR3 sequence (DNA): TGCAGTGCCGCCCGGACTAGCGGGGGGCGAGAGACCCAGTACTTC.

This clonotype is labeled medium-sized. This sequence joins TRBV7-8 and TRBJ2-2; TRBD2 matches at 10 bases. Germline CDR1 SGHVS, CDR2 FQNEAQ. The V segment lost 5 bases and the J segment 1 base; nucleotides outside the gene matches: 7. The length of the CDR3 is 17 residues. CDR3 region: CASSPRRTSGNTGELFF. The CDR3 DNA is TGTGCCAGCAGCCCGAGGAGGACTAGCGGGAACACCGGGGAGCTGTTTTTT. The whole variable domain, filled in from reference TRBV7-8 and TRBJ2-2, reads GAGVSQSPRYKVAKRGQDVALRCDPISGHVSLFWYQQALGQGPEFLTYFQNEAQLDKSGLPSDRFFAERPEGSVSTLKIQRTQQEDSAVYLCASSPRRTSGNTGELFFGEGSRLTVL.

This chain uses TRBV30 with TRBJ1-5; D is ambiguous. The ends were cut back, 2 bases at V and 6 bases at J, with 14 bases in the middle. Germline V CDR1 and CDR2: GTSNPN, SVGIG (reference sequence). CDR3 length: 14 amino acids. CDR3: CAWSQPLPGQPQHF. In DNA, the CDR3 is TGTGCCTGGAGTCAGCCCCTCCCGGGTCAGCCCCAGCATTTT.

The sample holds many counts of this clonotype. The genes are TRBV13 and TRBJ2-7; D is ambiguous. CDR1 is PRHDT, CDR2 FYEKMQ, per germline (reference sequence). V dropped 2 bases and J dropped 12 bases, with 14 bases sitting between them. CDR3 length: 12 amino acids. The CDR3 DNA follows: TGTGCCAGCAGCTTAAGAGTATCCGGTCTGTACTTC. Residues: CASSLRVSGLYF.

This clonotype has only a few counts. V and J are TRBV12-3 or TRBV12-4 and TRBJ2-3; TRBD2 is a possible D gene (6 bases). Trimming took 4 bases from V and 11 from J, leaving 10 bases between them. This CDR3 has 11 amino acids. The CDR3 is CASSWGTLQYF. CDR3 nucleotides: TGTGCCAGCAGTTGGGGGACTCTGCAGTATTTT.

The chain combines TRBV12-3 or TRBV12-4 with TRBJ1-5; D is ambiguous. This CDR3 contains 13 residues. Trimming pared 5 bases from V and 3 bases from J, leaving 8 bases between. The CDR3 DNA reads as TGTGCCAGCAGTCACCGTAACAATCAGCCCCAGCATTTT. It translates to CASSHRNNQPQHF.

This clonotype was counted at least ten times. The DNA of the CDR3 is TGTGCCAGCAGTACACTTGGAGATACGCAGTATTTT. Amino acids: CASSTLGDTQYF. The chain couples TRBV9 to TRBJ2-3; the D is unclear. The V and J ends lost 5 bases and 5 bases respectively, with 9 bases between them. The germline V gene encodes CDR1 SGDLS and CDR2 YYNGEE. CDR3 size: 12 residues. The entire variable domain, with the rest obtained from reference TRBV9 and TRBJ2-3, is as follows: DSGVTQTPKHLITATGQRVTLRCSPRSGDLSVYWYQQSLDQGLQFLIQYYNGEERAKGNILERFSAQQFPDLHSELNLSSLELGDSALYFCASSTLGDTQYFGPGTRLTVL.

This clonotype was found a few times. The chain has TRBV27 and TRBJ2-7; 8 bases match TRBD1. The CDR3 loop spans 14 amino acids. Germline CDR1 reads MNHEY; CDR2 reads SMNVEV (reference sequence). V lost 3 bases, J lost 4 bases, and 5 bases stayed unmatched. The CDR3 loop is CASSLDRAFYEQYF. Written as DNA, the CDR3 is TGTGCCAGCAGTTTGGACAGGGCATTTTACGAGCAGTACTTC.

The chain uses TRBV5-4 and TRBJ1-2; 12 bases fit TRBD1. The CDR3 runs 16 residues. Germline V gene lookup returns CDR1 SGHNT and CDR2 YYREEE (reference sequence). V lost 5 bases to trimming and J lost 2 bases; unmatched junction nucleotides: 7. DNA of the CDR3: TGTGCCAGCAGTCATGGGACAGGGGGCCAAAACTATGGCTACACCTTC. This codes for CASSHGTGGQNYGYTF.

Ten or more counts support this clonotype. The chain uses TRBV7-6 and TRBJ1-2; TRBD1 might be the D (6 bases). Germline lookup yields CDR1 SGHVS and CDR2 FNYEAQ. The V end lost 2 bases, the J end lost 5 bases, and 12 bases lay between the germline ends. This CDR3 comprises 14 residues. The CDR3 DNA sequence: TGTGCCAGCAGCTTAACAGGGACGAGTTATGGCTACACCTTC. Protein sequence: CASSLTGTSYGYTF. The full variable domain, completed using reference TRBV7-6 and TRBJ1-2, is GAGVSQSPRYKVTKRGQDVALRCDPISGHVSLYWYRQALGQGPEFLTYFNYEAQQDKSGLPNDRFSAERPEGSISTLTIQRTEQRDSAMYRCASSLTGTSYGYTFGSGTRLTVV.

This clonotype has at least ten counts. The chain combines TRBV5-1 with TRBJ2-5; D uncertain. The germline gives CDR1 SGHRS, CDR2 YFSETQ. Trimming pared 1 base from V and 5 bases from J, leaving 6 bases between. CDR3 size: 12 residues. CDR3 nucleotides: TGCGCCAGCAGCTTGACTACGGAGACCCAGTACTTC. Translation gives CASSLTTETQYF. The full variable domain, in which reference TRBV5-1 and TRBJ2-5 provide the parts outside the CDR3, is KAGVTQTPRYLIKTRGQQVTLSCSPISGHRSVSWYQQTPGQGLQFLFEYFSETQRNKGNFPGRFSGRQFSNSRSEMNVSTLELGDSALYLCASSLTTETQYFGPGTRLLVL.

This clonotype was counted a few times. The gene calls are TRBV6-4 and TRBJ2-2; no firm D call. The CDR3 covers 13 residues. Germline lookup yields CDR1 MRHNA and CDR2 SNTAGT. Trimming shortened V by 5 bases and J by 3 bases, and 7 bases separated the two germline ends. This CDR3 reads CASSPGDTGELFF. The DNA for the CDR3 is TGTGCCAGCAGTCCCGGCGACACCGGGGAGCTGTTTTTT.

This clonotype was counted at least ten times. This sequence joins TRBV24-1 and TRBJ2-5; D not certain. CDR1 and CDR2 (germline): KGHDR, SFDVKD. The CDR3 has 14 residues. V gave up 3 bases and J gave up 4 bases, with 11 bases separating them. The CDR3 region is CATSDRWLGETQYF. For the CDR3, the DNA is TGTGCCACCAGTGATCGGTGGCTGGGAGAGACCCAGTACTTC.

This clonotype has a count of ten or more. The chain couples TRBV7-6 to TRBJ2-3; D is tentatively TRBD1 or TRBD2 (5 bases each). V was cut by 5 bases and J by 5 bases, with 14 bases left in between. CDR1 SGHVS and CDR2 FNYEAQ come from the germline V gene. CDR3 length: 14 amino acids. In DNA form, the CDR3 reads TGTGCCAGCAGCCCAACGAGGGGCGGAGATACGCAGTATTTT. Translated: CASSPTRGGDTQYF. The variable domain in full, completed from reference TRBV7-6 and TRBJ2-3, reads GAGVSQSPRYKVTKRGQDVALRCDPISGHVSLYWYRQALGQGPEFLTYFNYEAQQDKSGLPNDRFSAERPEGSISTLTIQRTEQRDSAMYRCASSPTRGGDTQYFGPGTRLTVL.

This clonotype came up many times. The chain has TRBV28 and TRBJ1-1; unclear D gene. V shed 6 bases and J shed 1 base, with 9 bases lying between them. From germline, CDR1 is MDHEN and CDR2 SYDVKM. The CDR3 has 13 residues. DNA of the CDR3: TGTGCCAGCAGGGCAGTACCGAACACTGAAGCTTTCTTT. Translating it yields CASRAVPNTEAFF.

The V call is TRBV18, the J call TRBJ2-3; 7 nucleotides agree with TRBD2. The germline gives CDR1 KGHSH, CDR2 LQKENI. This CDR3 has 16 residues. V was clipped by 0 bases and J by 1 base; unmatched bases: 4. This CDR3 reads CASSPPGRLGTDTQYF. DNA for the CDR3: TGTGCCAGCTCACCACCCGGGAGGTTGGGCACAGATACGCAGTATTTT. The full variable domain, with the rest looked up from reference TRBV18 and TRBJ2-3, is NAGVMQNPRHLVRRRGQEARLRCSPMKGHSHVYWYRQLPEEGLKFMVYLQKENIIDESGMPKERFSAEFPKEGPSILRIQQVVRGDSAAYFCASSPPGRLGTDTQYFGPGTRLTVL.

The genes are TRBV15 and TRBJ2-1; D is possibly TRBD1 (5 bases). This CDR3 is 14 amino acids long. Germline V lookup: CDR1 LNHNV, CDR2 YYDKDF (reference sequence). The V gene lost 1 base and the J gene lost 3 bases, with 7 bases spanning the gap. The CDR3 coding sequence is TGTGCCACCAGCAGAGCCAGGGACTACAATGAGCAGTTCTTC. It translates to CATSRARDYNEQFF.

This clonotype showed up just a few times. This chain joins TRBV30 and TRBJ2-7, with D perhaps TRBD1 or TRBD2 (5 bases each). The CDR3 extends over 16 amino acids. The germline V and J ends were trimmed by 3 bases and 0 bases, with 18 bases remaining between them. CDR1 is GTSNPN and CDR2 is SVGIG in the germline V gene (reference sequence). This CDR3 is CAWRKRPGTFSYEQYF. Written as DNA, the CDR3 is TGTGCCTGGAGGAAGAGGCCCGGGACGTTCTCCTACGAGCAGTACTTC. The full variable domain, rest sourced from reference TRBV30 and TRBJ2-7, is SQTIHQWPATLVQPVGSPLSLECTVEGTSNPNLYWYRQAAGRGLQLLFYSVGIGQISSEVPQNLSASRPQDRQFILSSKKLLLSDSGFYLCAWRKRPGTFSYEQYFGPGTRLTVT.

This clonotype was seen many times. This sequence joins TRBV20-1 and TRBJ2-3, with D tentatively TRBD1 (5 bases). V lost 5 bases and J lost 0, with 15 bases in between. Germline V gene lookup returns CDR1 DFQATT and CDR2 SNEGSKA (reference sequence). CDR3 length: 15 residues. The CDR3 nucleotides read TGCAGTGCTTCGACAGTCCTCCTTAGCACAGATACGCAGTATTTT. Encoded protein: CSASTVLLSTDTQYF.

The rearrangement links TRBV3-1 to TRBJ1-6; D is ambiguous. The V and J ends lost 0 bases and 5 bases respectively, with 14 bases between them. Germline values: CDR1 LGHDT, CDR2 YNNKEL (reference sequence). The CDR3 is made up of 17 amino acids. In DNA form, the CDR3 reads TGTGCCAGCAGCCAAGACTCCTATACAGTTAATAATTCACCCCTCCACTTT. Protein: CASSQDSYTVNNSPLHF.